The rows below give T cell receptor beta chains drawn from one sample of a study of Ad26.COV2.S vaccination and SARS-CoV-2 variants. Generated by immunoSEQ multiplex PCR, the TCRdb table keeps only in-frame clones and is missing some. The sample has a few hundred thousand clones, around 90% seen once. The sample in question was peripheral blood, obtained in a trial of Ad26.COV2.S vaccine versus placebo. The receptors derive from a person aged 18-60 years who received the Ad26.COV2.S COVID-19 vaccine or a placebo. The CDR3 runs from the conserved cysteine through the conserved F or W. D genes are given only for firm matches. Only part of the rows carry a size: once, few, many, or a class if the clone is expanded.

clone size: NA
V gene: TRBV6-2/TRBV6-3
D gene: TRBD1
J gene: TRBJ2-7
CDR3 protein: CASSWGQVISSYEQYF
CDR3 DNA: TGTGCCAGCAGCTGGGGACAGGTCATTAGCTCCTACGAGCAGTACTTC

clone size: once
V gene: TRBV5-1
D gene: NA
J gene: TRBJ2-3
CDR3 protein: CASSLADGITDTQYF
CDR3 DNA: TGCGCCAGCAGCTTGGCTGACGGGATTACAGATACGCAGTATTTT

clone size: NA
V gene: TRBV2
D gene: NA
J gene: TRBJ2-3
CDR3 protein: CASLRGTDTQYF
CDR3 DNA: TGTGCCAGCTTGCGTGGCACAGATACGCAGTATTTT

clone size: NA
V gene: TRBV7-9
D gene: NA
J gene: TRBJ2-3
CDR3 protein: CASSPFRGGNTDTQYF
CDR3 DNA: TGTGCCAGCAGCCCCTTTAGGGGGGGGAACACAGATACGCAGTATTTT

clone size: NA
V gene: TRBV19
D gene: NA
J gene: TRBJ1-2
CDR3 protein: CASSIPNRVEGYGYTF
CDR3 DNA: TGTGCCAGTAGTATCCCGAACAGGGTAGAGGGCTATGGCTACACCTTC

clone size: NA
V gene: TRBV30
D gene: TRBD1
J gene: TRBJ1-6
CDR3 protein: CAWREGQGNSPLHF
CDR3 DNA: TGTGCCTGGAGAGAAGGACAGGGTAATTCACCCCTCCACTTT

clone size: NA
V gene: TRBV13
D gene: NA
J gene: TRBJ2-1
CDR3 protein: CASSLAVQGSYNEQFF
CDR3 DNA: TGTGCCAGCAGCTTGGCGGTCCAGGGTTCTTACAATGAGCAGTTCTTC

clone size: few
V gene: TRBV5-6
D gene: NA
J gene: TRBJ1-3
CDR3 protein: CASSPLRGWVPGNTIYF
CDR3 DNA: TGTGCCAGCAGCCCCCTGAGGGGCTGGGTCCCTGGAAACACCATATATTTT

clone size: NA
V gene: TRBV29-1
D gene: TRBD1
J gene: TRBJ1-2
CDR3 protein: CSVRQGASGYTF
CDR3 DNA: TGCAGCGTTCGTCAGGGGGCCTCTGGCTACACCTTC

clone size: once
V gene: TRBV5-4
D gene: TRBD1
J gene: TRBJ2-2
CDR3 protein: CASSSGTALLNTGELFF
CDR3 DNA: TGTGCCAGCAGCTCCGGGACAGCCTTATTGAACACCGGGGAGCTGTTTTTT

clone size: NA
V gene: TRBV5-6
D gene: NA
J gene: TRBJ1-2
CDR3 protein: CASSLGQNYGYTF
CDR3 DNA: TGTGCCAGCAGCTTGGGGCAGAACTATGGCTACACCTTC

clone size: NA
V gene: TRBV4-2
D gene: TRBD2
J gene: TRBJ2-7
CDR3 protein: CASSQAGTSGGDYEQYF
CDR3 DNA: TGTGCCAGCAGCCAGGCCGGGACTAGCGGGGGGGACTACGAGCAGTACTTC

clone size: NA
V gene: TRBV7-2
D gene: TRBD1
J gene: TRBJ2-5
CDR3 protein: CASSDRAGQTQYF
CDR3 DNA: TGTGCCAGCAGCGACAGGGCTGGGCAGACCCAGTACTTC

clone size: NA
V gene: TRBV11-2
D gene: NA
J gene: TRBJ1-2
CDR3 protein: CASSSWGEANYGYTF
CDR3 DNA: TGTGCCAGCAGCTCCTGGGGGGAAGCTAACTATGGCTACACCTTC

clone size: NA
V gene: TRBV7-9
D gene: NA
J gene: TRBJ2-1
CDR3 protein: CASSLVEYYEQFF
CDR3 DNA: TGTGCCAGCAGCTTAGTAGAATACTATGAGCAGTTCTTC

clone size: NA
V gene: TRBV30
D gene: TRBD2
J gene: TRBJ2-7
CDR3 protein: CAWVRGGYEQYF
CDR3 DNA: TGTGCCTGGGTTCGGGGGGGTTACGAGCAGTACTTC

clone size: NA
V gene: TRBV19
D gene: NA
J gene: TRBJ2-7
CDR3 protein: CASSSAAGAYEQYF
CDR3 DNA: TGTGCCAGTAGTAGCGCTGCGGGGGCGTACGAGCAGTACTTC

clone size: NA
V gene: TRBV5-1
D gene: NA
J gene: TRBJ1-2
CDR3 protein: CASRFEERQANYGYTF
CDR3 DNA: TGCGCCAGCAGATTCGAGGAAAGACAGGCGAACTATGGCTACACCTTC

clone size: NA
V gene: TRBV4-3
D gene: NA
J gene: TRBJ1-1
CDR3 protein: CASSPPGVGTEAFF
CDR3 DNA: TGCGCCAGCAGCCCCCCGGGCGTCGGGACTGAAGCTTTCTTT

clone size: NA
V gene: TRBV29-1
D gene: NA
J gene: TRBJ1-2
CDR3 protein: CSAEREAGYTF
CDR3 DNA: TGCAGCGCCGAGAGGGAGGCTGGCTACACCTTC

clone size: NA
V gene: TRBV2
D gene: NA
J gene: TRBJ1-4
CDR3 protein: CASRETNEKLFF
CDR3 DNA: TGTGCCAGCAGGGAAACTAATGAAAAACTGTTTTTT

clone size: NA
V gene: TRBV6-2/TRBV6-3
D gene: NA
J gene: TRBJ1-5
CDR3 protein: CASSYPRAGIGNQPQHF
CDR3 DNA: TGTGCCAGCAGTTACCCCCGGGCTGGGATTGGCAATCAGCCCCAGCATTTT

clone size: few
V gene: TRBV9
D gene: NA
J gene: TRBJ1-5
CDR3 protein: CASSVAGGLNQPQHF
CDR3 DNA: TGTGCCAGCAGCGTAGCGGGTGGGCTCAATCAGCCCCAGCATTTT

clone size: NA
V gene: TRBV11-1
D gene: TRBD1
J gene: TRBJ2-7
CDR3 protein: CASSLGSQGARYEQYF
CDR3 DNA: TGTGCCAGCAGCTTAGGATCACAGGGGGCGAGGTACGAGCAGTACTTC

clone size: NA
V gene: TRBV5-1
D gene: NA
J gene: TRBJ2-2
CDR3 protein: CASSSPSEGGSTGELFF
CDR3 DNA: TGCGCCAGCAGCTCGCCCAGTGAGGGTGGAAGCACCGGGGAGCTGTTTTTT

clone size: NA
V gene: TRBV30
D gene: NA
J gene: TRBJ1-3
CDR3 protein: CAWSVGGSGNTIYF
CDR3 DNA: TGTGCCTGGAGTGTAGGGGGCTCTGGAAACACCATATATTTT

clone size: once
V gene: TRBV30
D gene: TRBD2
J gene: TRBJ2-1
CDR3 protein: CAWRALGLAGPPGEQFF
CDR3 DNA: TGTGCCTGGAGGGCTCTAGGACTAGCGGGGCCGCCAGGTGAGCAGTTCTTC

clone size: NA
V gene: TRBV27
D gene: TRBD1
J gene: TRBJ1-6
CDR3 protein: CASSLWSGTGVSPLHF
CDR3 DNA: TGTGCCAGCAGTTTATGGTCCGGGACAGGGGTTTCACCCCTCCACTTT

clone size: NA
V gene: TRBV18
D gene: NA
J gene: TRBJ2-7
CDR3 protein: CASSPLPLGHEQYF
CDR3 DNA: TGTGCCAGCTCACCTTTACCGCTTGGGCACGAGCAGTACTTC

clone size: few
V gene: TRBV3-1/TRBV3-2
D gene: TRBD1
J gene: TRBJ1-6
CDR3 protein: CASSQEHGQGYLKSPLHF
CDR3 DNA: TGTGCCAGCAGCCAAGAACACGGACAGGGGTACCTCAAATCACCCCTCCACTTT

clone size: NA
V gene: TRBV7-9
D gene: NA
J gene: TRBJ2-5
CDR3 protein: CASTPSVAPETQYF
CDR3 DNA: TGTGCCAGCACCCCATCAGTAGCCCCAGAGACCCAGTACTTC

clone size: NA
V gene: TRBV7-2
D gene: NA
J gene: TRBJ1-1
CDR3 protein: CASSLGALNTEAFF
CDR3 DNA: TGTGCCAGCAGTCTCGGGGCCCTGAACACTGAAGCTTTCTTT

clone size: NA
V gene: TRBV4-3
D gene: NA
J gene: TRBJ2-1
CDR3 protein: CASSQEVRSEQFF
CDR3 DNA: TGCGCCAGCAGCCAAGAAGTACGGAGTGAGCAGTTCTTC

clone size: few
V gene: TRBV4-1
D gene: TRBD1
J gene: TRBJ1-2
CDR3 protein: CASSQGAFRDSNYGYTF
CDR3 DNA: TGCGCCAGCAGCCAGGGAGCTTTCCGGGACAGTAATTATGGCTACACCTTC

clone size: NA
V gene: TRBV4-2
D gene: NA
J gene: TRBJ1-5
CDR3 protein: CASSQDGQGGQPQHF
CDR3 DNA: TGTGCCAGCAGCCAAGACGGGCAGGGTGGTCAGCCCCAGCATTTT

clone size: NA
V gene: TRBV2
D gene: NA
J gene: TRBJ2-7
CDR3 protein: CASSDSTGSYEQYF
CDR3 DNA: TGTGCCAGCAGTGACTCGACAGGCTCCTACGAGCAGTACTTC

clone size: NA
V gene: TRBV20-1
D gene: NA
J gene: TRBJ1-1
CDR3 protein: CSASLASTEAFF
CDR3 DNA: TGCAGTGCTAGTTTGGCGAGCACTGAAGCTTTCTTT

clone size: NA
V gene: TRBV12-2
D gene: NA
J gene: TRBJ2-3
CDR3 protein: CASRAGGPPTAQYF
CDR3 DNA: TGTGCAAGTCGCGCGGGGGGGCCCCCCACCGCGCAGTATTTT

clone size: NA
V gene: TRBV9
D gene: NA
J gene: TRBJ2-3
CDR3 protein: CASSASSDTDTQYF
CDR3 DNA: TGTGCCAGCAGCGCGTCTTCTGACACAGATACGCAGTATTTT

clone size: few
V gene: TRBV2
D gene: NA
J gene: TRBJ1-5
CDR3 protein: CASSEAEGLNQPQHF
CDR3 DNA: TGTGCCAGCAGTGAAGCCGAAGGGCTCAATCAGCCCCAGCATTTT

clone size: NA
V gene: TRBV7-3
D gene: NA
J gene: TRBJ2-1
CDR3 protein: CASSLIRGNEQFF
CDR3 DNA: TGTGCCAGCAGCTTAATCCGGGGAAATGAGCAGTTCTTC